The clone carrying this T cell receptor (beta chain) was detected only a few times. The data were obtained in a study of control samples from healthy donors and cancer patients. The length of the CDR3 is 14 residues. Germline-derived CDR1 and CDR2 are SGHTA and FQGTGA. J gave up 6 bases and V 4 bases, and 6 bases lay outside the gene matches. This table comes from immunoSEQ multiplex PCR, and its TCRdb copy is limited to in-frame clones, with some not included. The sample has some 120,000 clones, 88% seen once. Sample: blood. This chain links TRBV7-3 with TRBJ1-2; TRBD1 matches 9 bases. This TCR was sampled from a woman in her seventies in good health. The CDR3 DNA follows: TGTGCCAGCAGCTCCGGACAGGGGCTGAATGGCTACACCTTC. Translation gives CASSSGQGLNGYTF.